This T cell receptor beta chain comes out of a study of CD8+CD57+ T cells in acquired aplastic anemia. As for the study in general: DNA per sorted CD4+ or CD8+ sample ranged about 0.19 to 30 ug, averaging 3.2 ug.

General study points: Overlap between patients and controls comprised roughly 28 CD8+ CDR3 sequences.

Individuals selected for sequencing had exhibited CD8+CD57+ cell expansion on flow cytometry. Genomic DNA acted as the template from which TCR beta VDJ combination and CDR3 sequence profiling were carried out. TCRdb reprocessed the reads via MiXCR and lists one record per CDR3 protein. The sample holds around 130,000 distinct CDR3 sequences, under 65% seen once. As concerns this clonotype: Its antigen remains unidentified.

CDR1 MNHEY and CDR2 SVGAGI come from the germline V gene. This CDR3 is built from 16 residues. V lost 0 bases to trimming and J lost 4 bases, with 12 bases between them. Specimen: sorted CD4+, CD8+, or CD8+CD57+ T cells (not recorded which) from PBMCs. The clonotype comes from a human donor with aplastic anemia. The chain combines TRBV6-5 with TRBJ1-4; D is undetermined. The chain's CDR3 is CASSYSRGTHNEKLFF. CDR3 nucleotides: TGTGCCAGCAGTTACTCCCGGGGAACCCATAATGAAAAACTGTTTTTT.